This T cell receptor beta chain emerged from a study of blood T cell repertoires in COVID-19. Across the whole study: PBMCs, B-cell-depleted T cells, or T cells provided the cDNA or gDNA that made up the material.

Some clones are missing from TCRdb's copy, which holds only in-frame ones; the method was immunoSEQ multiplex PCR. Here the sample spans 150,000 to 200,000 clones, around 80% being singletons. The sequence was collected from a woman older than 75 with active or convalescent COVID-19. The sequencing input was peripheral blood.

CDR3 nucleotides: TGCGCCAGCAGCCACGACAGCCCCTACGAGCAGTACTTC. This codes for CASSHDSPYEQYF. The rearrangement uses TRBV5-1 and TRBJ2-7, with D possibly matching TRBD1 (5 bases). Germline loops: CDR1 SGHRS, CDR2 YFSETQ. V lost 4 bases to trimming and J lost 2 bases, with 10 bases between them. The CDR3 has 13 amino acids. Variable domain in full (rest from reference TRBV5-1 and TRBJ2-7): KAGVTQTPRYLIKTRGQQVTLSCSPISGHRSVSWYQQTPGQGLQFLFEYFSETQRNKGNFPGRFSGRQFSNSRSEMNVSTLELGDSALYLCASSHDSPYEQYFGPGTRLTVT.